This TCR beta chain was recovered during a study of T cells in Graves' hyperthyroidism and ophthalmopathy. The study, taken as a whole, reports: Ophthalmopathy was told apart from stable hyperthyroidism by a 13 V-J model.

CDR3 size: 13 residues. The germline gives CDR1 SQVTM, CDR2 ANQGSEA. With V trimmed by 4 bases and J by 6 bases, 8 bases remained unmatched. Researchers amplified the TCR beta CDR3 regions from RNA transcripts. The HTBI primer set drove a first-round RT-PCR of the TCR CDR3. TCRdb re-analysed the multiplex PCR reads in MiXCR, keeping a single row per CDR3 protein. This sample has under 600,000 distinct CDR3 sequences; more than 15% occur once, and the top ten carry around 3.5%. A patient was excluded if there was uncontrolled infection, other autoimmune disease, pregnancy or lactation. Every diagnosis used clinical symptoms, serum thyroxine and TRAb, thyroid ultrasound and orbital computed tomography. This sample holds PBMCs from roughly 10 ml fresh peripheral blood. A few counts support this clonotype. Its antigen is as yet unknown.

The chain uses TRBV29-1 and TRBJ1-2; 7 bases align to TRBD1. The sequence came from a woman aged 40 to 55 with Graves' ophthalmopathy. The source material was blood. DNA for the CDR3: TGCAGCGTTGTTCAAGACAGGGCAAATGGCTACACCTTC. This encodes CSVVQDRANGYTF. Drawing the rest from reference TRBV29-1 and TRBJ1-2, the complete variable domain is SAVISQKPSRDICQRGTSLTIQCQVDSQVTMMFWYRQQPGQSLTLIATANQGSEATYESGFVIDKFPISRPNLTFSTLTVSNMSPEDSSIYLCSVVQDRANGYTFGSGTRLTVV.